These 2 T cell receptor beta chains share one sample of origin, sequenced in a study of OX40 agonist ivuxolimab in advanced cancers. Clones were sequenced by immunoSEQ multiplex PCR, and TCRdb holds only the in-frame ones, with some missing. The table lists about 45,000 clones, around nine tenths of them singletons, with approximately 13% in the top ten. Sequencing was performed on CD4+ or CD8+ T cells sorted from blood, taken in a trial of the OX40 agonist ivuxolimab. These receptors were taken from an adult with an advanced solid tumor such as melanoma, head and neck, liver or kidney cancer.

V gene TRBV30 combines with J gene TRBJ2-2; the D gene is possibly TRBD1 (5 bases). Germline lookup yields CDR1 GTSNPN and CDR2 SVGIG (reference sequence). This CDR3 contains 15 residues. Trimming shortened V by 7 bases and J by 4 bases, and 19 bases separated the two germline ends. This CDR3 reads CAYSAGQEITGELFF. CDR3 coding DNA: TGTGCCTATTCTGCAGGGCAGGAGATCACCGGGGAGCTGTTTTTT.

The gene calls are TRBV6-1 and TRBJ1-5; possible D gene TRBD1, 6 bases. The length of the CDR3 is 14 residues. V shed 6 bases and J shed 8 bases, with 17 bases lying between them. Germline V lookup: CDR1 MNHNS, CDR2 SASEGT. Here the CDR3 reads CASSNAGVREPQHF. Written as DNA, the CDR3 is TGTGCCAGCAGCAACGCAGGGGTGAGGGAGCCCCAGCATTTT.